These 5 T cell receptor beta chains were all obtained from the same sample, sequenced in a study of blood T cell repertoires in COVID-19. Produced via immunoSEQ multiplex PCR; TCRdb's table is partial and in-frame only. In the table there are more than 110,000 clones, over 60% of which are singletons. Input material: peripheral blood. All receptors derive from a woman aged 45-65 years with active or convalescent COVID-19.

The chain joins TRBV27 to TRBJ2-1; 8 nucleotides agree with TRBD2. Germline CDR1 and CDR2: MNHEY and SMNVEV (reference sequence). The CDR3 has 17 amino acids. The trim removed 1 base at V and 9 bases at J, leaving 14 bases unmatched. CDR3: CASSLFNPREGAGEQFF. The CDR3 bases are TGTGCCAGCAGTTTATTTAATCCACGGGAGGGCGCGGGTGAGCAGTTCTTC.

The genes are TRBV11-3 and TRBJ1-4, with D unresolved. V gave up 5 bases and J gave up 16 bases, with 11 bases separating them. Germline CDR1 SGHNT, CDR2 YENEEA. The CDR3 is 10 amino acids. The CDR3: CASSRFIGFF. The CDR3 region has the DNA TGTGCCAGCAGCCGATTTATCGGGTTTTTT. The full variable domain, its missing parts supplied by reference TRBV11-3 and TRBJ1-4, is EAGVVQSPRYKIIEKKQPVAFWCNPISGHNTLYWYLQNLGQGPELLIRYENEEAVDDSQLPKDRFSAERLKGVDSTLKIQPAELGDSAVYLCASSRFIGFFGSGTQLSVL.

CDR3 nucleotide sequence: TGTGCCACTAGGGACAGGGGAAATGAAAAACTGTTTTTT. Translating it yields CATRDRGNEKLFF. This sequence joins TRBV19 and TRBJ1-4; 10 bases are shared with TRBD1. The CDR3 has 13 amino acids. After removal of 10 bases from V and 5 bases from J, the junction contained 4 bases not matched to a gene. Germline assignment: CDR1 LNHDA and CDR2 SQIVND (reference sequence).

This clone was counted between two and nine times. This chain uses TRBV5-6 with TRBJ1-5, with D unresolved. Germline V lookup: CDR1 SGHDT, CDR2 YYEEEE. V was pared by 4 bases and J by 9 bases, with 17 bases between. This CDR3 is 14 amino acids long. This chain's CDR3 is CASSRRESTRPQHF. The CDR3 nucleotides read TGTGCCAGCAGCCGACGGGAATCAACGAGGCCCCAGCATTTT.

The V and J genes are TRBV6-2 or TRBV6-3 and TRBJ2-5; no clear D gene. This CDR3 is 11 amino acids long. From germline, CDR1 is MNHEY and CDR2 SVGEGT. The ends were cut back, 5 bases at V and 5 bases at J, with 6 bases in the middle. DNA of the CDR3: TGTGCCAGCAGTCCCCTCGAGACCCAGTACTTC. Translation gives CASSPLETQYF.